This is a list of T cell receptor beta chains from one sample in a study of cytomegalovirus exposure and HLA in healthy donors. Some clones are missing from TCRdb's copy, which holds only in-frame ones; the method was immunoSEQ multiplex PCR. The sample records roughly 230,000 clones, 80% to 95% being singletons. Sequencing input: PBMCs. The receptor set was obtained from a girl aged 2-10 years in good health and CMV-seronegative. CDR3s include the opening cysteine and the closing phenylalanine or tryptophan. Some rows mark clone size as missing; the rest say once, few, many or name a class of expanded clone.

v_call	clone_size	cdr3_aa
TRBV28	NA	CASSYRGAPTDTQYF
TRBV10-1	NA	CASSDYSNQPQHF
TRBV28	NA	CASRGQGAPRGTDTQYF
TRBV7-9	NA	CASSLGGSNYGYTF
TRBV5-8	NA	CASSLRTGGQSARKLFF
TRBV6-1	NA	CASSSRDGYTF
TRBV5-1	NA	CASTPVGGTEAFF
TRBV29-1	few	CSVGRGSSYNEQFF
TRBV6-5	NA	CASSYGQGQGSGYTF
TRBV29-1	once	CSTGGGGATNEKLFF
TRBV11-2	NA	CASSLPWPYEQYF
TRBV6-5	NA	CASSRTGRGGYTF
TRBV20-1	NA	CSALTNTEAFF
TRBV13	NA	CASSPQGGQGIEVDEQFF
TRBV5-1	few	CASSLDGRAVGELFF